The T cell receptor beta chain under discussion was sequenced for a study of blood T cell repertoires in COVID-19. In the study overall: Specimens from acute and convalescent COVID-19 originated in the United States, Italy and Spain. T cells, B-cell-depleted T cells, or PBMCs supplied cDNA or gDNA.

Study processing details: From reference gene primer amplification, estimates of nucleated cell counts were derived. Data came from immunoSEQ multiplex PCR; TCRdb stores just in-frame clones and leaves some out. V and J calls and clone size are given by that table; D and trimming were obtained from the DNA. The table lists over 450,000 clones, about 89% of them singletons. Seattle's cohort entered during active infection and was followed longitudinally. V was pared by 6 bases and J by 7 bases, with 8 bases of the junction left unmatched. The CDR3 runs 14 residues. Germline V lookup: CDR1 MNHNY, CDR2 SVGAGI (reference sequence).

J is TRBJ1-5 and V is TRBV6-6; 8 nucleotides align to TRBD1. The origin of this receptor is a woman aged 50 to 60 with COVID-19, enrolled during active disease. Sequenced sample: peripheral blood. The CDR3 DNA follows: TGTGCCAGCAGGGATCTACAGGGGGTCCAGCCCCAGCATTTT. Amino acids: CASRDLQGVQPQHF.